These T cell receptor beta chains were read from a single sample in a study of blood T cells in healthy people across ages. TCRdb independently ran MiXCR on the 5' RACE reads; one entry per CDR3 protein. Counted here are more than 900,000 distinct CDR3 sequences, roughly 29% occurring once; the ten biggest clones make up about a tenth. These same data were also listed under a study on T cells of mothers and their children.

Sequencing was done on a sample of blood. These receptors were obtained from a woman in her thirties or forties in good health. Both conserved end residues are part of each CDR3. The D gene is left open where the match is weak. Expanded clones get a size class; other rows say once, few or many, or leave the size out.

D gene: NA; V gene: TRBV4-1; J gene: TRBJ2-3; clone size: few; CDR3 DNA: TGCGCCAGCAGCCAAGATATAGGGAGCACAGATACGCAGTATTTT; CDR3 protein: CASSQDIGSTDTQYF
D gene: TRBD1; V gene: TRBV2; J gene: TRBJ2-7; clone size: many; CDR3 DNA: TGTGCCAGCACCCGGACAGGGGGGTCCTACGAGCAGTACTTC; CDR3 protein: CASTRTGGSYEQYF
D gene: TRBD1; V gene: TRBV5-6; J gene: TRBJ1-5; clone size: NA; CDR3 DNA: TGTGCCAGCAGCGCCGGGGGGCTGACAGGGAATCAGCCCCAGCATTTT; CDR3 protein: CASSAGGLTGNQPQHF
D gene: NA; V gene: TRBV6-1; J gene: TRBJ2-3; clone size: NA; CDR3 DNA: TGTGCCAGCAGTGAAAGTGCTAGTTTGGCGCAGTATTTT; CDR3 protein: CASSESASLAQYF
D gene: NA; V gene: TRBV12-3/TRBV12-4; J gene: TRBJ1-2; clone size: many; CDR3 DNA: TGTGCCAGCAGTTTAAGCAGGGTCTATGGCTACACCTTC; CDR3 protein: CASSLSRVYGYTF
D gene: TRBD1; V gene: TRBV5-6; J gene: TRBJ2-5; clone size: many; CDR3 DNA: TGTGCCAGCAGCCCGGACAGGGAAGAGACCCAGTACTTC; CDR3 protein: CASSPDREETQYF
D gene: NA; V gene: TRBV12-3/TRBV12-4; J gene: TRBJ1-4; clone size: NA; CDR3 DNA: TGTGCCAGCAGTTCGCGAATGAGGACTAATGAAAAACTGTTTTTT; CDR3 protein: CASSSRMRTNEKLFF
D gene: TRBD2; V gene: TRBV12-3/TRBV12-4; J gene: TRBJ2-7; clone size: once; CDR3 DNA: TGTGCCAGCAGTATCCGAAGCGGGGGGGCCGGCTACGAGCAGTACTTC; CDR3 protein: CASSIRSGGAGYEQYF
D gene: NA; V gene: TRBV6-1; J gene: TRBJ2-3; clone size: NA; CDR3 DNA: TGTGCCAGCAGCGCCACCCACACAGATACGCAGTATTTT; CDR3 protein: CASSATHTDTQYF
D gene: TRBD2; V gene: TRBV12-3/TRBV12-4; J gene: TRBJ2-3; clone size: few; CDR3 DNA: TGTGCCAGCAGTACCGGGACTAGCGGGGGGGCCAAAGATACGCAGTATTTT; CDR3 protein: CASSTGTSGGAKDTQYF
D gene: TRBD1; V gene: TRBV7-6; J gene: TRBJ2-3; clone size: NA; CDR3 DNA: TGTGCCAGCAGCCCAATGACAGGGGTGGGAGATACGCAGTATTTT; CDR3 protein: CASSPMTGVGDTQYF
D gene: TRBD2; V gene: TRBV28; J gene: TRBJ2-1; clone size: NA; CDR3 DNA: TGTGCCAGCAGTTTAGCGGGGGCGGGGGGGCGCGATGAGCAGTTCTTC; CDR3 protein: CASSLAGAGGRDEQFF
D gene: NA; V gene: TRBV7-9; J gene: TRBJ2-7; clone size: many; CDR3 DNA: TGTGCCAGCAGTTTAGGCCTCTTCTACGAGCAGTACTTC; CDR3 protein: CASSLGLFYEQYF
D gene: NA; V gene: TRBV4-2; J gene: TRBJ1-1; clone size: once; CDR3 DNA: TGTGCCAGCAGCCGAGGGGGGGTGGCTTTCTTT; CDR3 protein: CASSRGGVAFF
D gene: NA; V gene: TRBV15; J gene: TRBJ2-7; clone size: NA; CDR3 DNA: TGTGCCTCCAGCAGAGACCCCGGGACAAGCTACGAGCAGTACTTC; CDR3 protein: CASSRDPGTSYEQYF
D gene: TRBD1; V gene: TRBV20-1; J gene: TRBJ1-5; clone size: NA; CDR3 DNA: TGCAGTGCCACCGGGACAGGGGGCAATCAGCCCCAGCATTTT; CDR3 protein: CSATGTGGNQPQHF
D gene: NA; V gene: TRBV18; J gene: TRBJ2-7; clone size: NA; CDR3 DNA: TGTGCCAGCTCACCACCGGGGGTCCAAGAGATCCAGTACTTC; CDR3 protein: CASSPPGVQEIQYF
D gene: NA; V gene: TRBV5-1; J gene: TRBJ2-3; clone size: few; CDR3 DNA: TGCGCCAGCAGCCCAAAAGGCACAGATACGCAGTATTTT; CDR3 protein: CASSPKGTDTQYF
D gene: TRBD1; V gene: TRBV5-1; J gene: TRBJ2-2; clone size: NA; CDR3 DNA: TGCGCCAGCAACGATCGGACAGGGAACACCGGGGAGCTGTTTTTT; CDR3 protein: CASNDRTGNTGELFF
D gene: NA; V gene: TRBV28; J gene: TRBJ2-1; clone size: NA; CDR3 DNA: TGTGCCAGCAGTCCGCCCCTCTCCTACAATGAGCAGTTCTTC; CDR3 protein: CASSPPLSYNEQFF
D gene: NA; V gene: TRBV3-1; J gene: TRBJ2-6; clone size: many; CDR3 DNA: TGTGCCAGCAAGGCTTCCTCTGGGGCCAACGTCCTGACTTTC; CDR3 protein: CASKASSGANVLTF
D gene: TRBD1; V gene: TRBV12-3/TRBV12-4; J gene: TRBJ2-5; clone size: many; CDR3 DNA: TGTGCCAGCAGTTGGGACAGGGGAGACCAGTACTTC; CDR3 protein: CASSWDRGDQYF
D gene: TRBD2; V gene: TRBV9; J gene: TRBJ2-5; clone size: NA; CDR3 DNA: TGTGCCAGCAACCCATCGACATCCGGACTAGCGGGGGGAGAGGAGACCCAGTACTTC; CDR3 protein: CASNPSTSGLAGGEETQYF
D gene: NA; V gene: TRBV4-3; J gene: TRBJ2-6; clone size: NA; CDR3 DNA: TGCGCCAGCAGCCAAGATCATTCGGGGCCTGGGGCCAACGTCCTGACTTTC; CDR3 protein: CASSQDHSGPGANVLTF
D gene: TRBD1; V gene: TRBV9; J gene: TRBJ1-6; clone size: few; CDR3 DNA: TGTGCCTGCAGCGTAGAGAAAGGGACAGGCCATTCACCCCTCCACTTT; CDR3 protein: CACSVEKGTGHSPLHF
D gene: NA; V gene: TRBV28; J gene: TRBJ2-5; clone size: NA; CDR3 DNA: TGTGCCAGCACGTCAGGGCGAAATGAGCAGTACTTC; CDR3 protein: CASTSGRNEQYF
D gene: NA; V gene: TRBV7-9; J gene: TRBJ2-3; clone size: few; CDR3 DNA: TGTGCCAGCAGCTTCTACGTTGGTGGGACACCGGATTTGCAGTATTTT; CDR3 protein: CASSFYVGGTPDLQYF
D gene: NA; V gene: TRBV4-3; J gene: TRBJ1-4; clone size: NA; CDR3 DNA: TGCGCCAGCAGCCAATCTTCGAGGACGGATAAAAAGTTTTTT; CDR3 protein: CASSQSSRTDKKFF
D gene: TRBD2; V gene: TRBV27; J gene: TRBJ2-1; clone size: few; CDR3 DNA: TGTGCCAGCAGCAAGCGGGAGGGCCGGTTCGACTACAATGAGCAGTTCTTC; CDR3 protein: CASSKREGRFDYNEQFF
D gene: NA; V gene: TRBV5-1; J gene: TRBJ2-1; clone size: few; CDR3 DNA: TGCGCCAGCCGCCAATGGGGGGTCTCCTACAATGAGCAGTTCTTC; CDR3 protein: CASRQWGVSYNEQFF
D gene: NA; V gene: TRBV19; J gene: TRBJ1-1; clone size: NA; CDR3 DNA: TGTGCCACCCAGCGCGGGATCACTGAAGCTTTCTTT; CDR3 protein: CATQRGITEAFF
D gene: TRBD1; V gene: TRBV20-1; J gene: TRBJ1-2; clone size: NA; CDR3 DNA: TGCAGTGCTAACCCGCCCTCTTACAGGGGGCCTAACCATGGCTACACCTTC; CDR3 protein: CSANPPSYRGPNHGYTF
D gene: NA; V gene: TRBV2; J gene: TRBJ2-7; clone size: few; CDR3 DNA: TGTGCCAGCAGGGCTTTTGGGGGGTCCTCCTACGAGCAGTACTTC; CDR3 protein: CASRAFGGSSYEQYF
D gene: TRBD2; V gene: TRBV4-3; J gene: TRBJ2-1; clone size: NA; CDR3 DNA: TGCGCCAGCAGCCTCGTTTCACTAGCGGGGACTTACAATGAGCAGTTCTTC; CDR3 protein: CASSLVSLAGTYNEQFF
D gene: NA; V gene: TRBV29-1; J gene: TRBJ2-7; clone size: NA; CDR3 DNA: TGCAGCGTTGAGGGCAGATTCCCCTACGAGCAGTACTTC; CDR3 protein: CSVEGRFPYEQYF
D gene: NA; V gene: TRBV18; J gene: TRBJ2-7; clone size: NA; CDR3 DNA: TGTGCCAGCTCACCGGCGAGTTTCAGCTCCTACGAGCAGTACTTC; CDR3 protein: CASSPASFSSYEQYF
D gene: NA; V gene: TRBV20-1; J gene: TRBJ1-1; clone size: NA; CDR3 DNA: TGCAGTGCCCACCAGGAGGGCACTGAAGCTTTCTTT; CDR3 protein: CSAHQEGTEAFF
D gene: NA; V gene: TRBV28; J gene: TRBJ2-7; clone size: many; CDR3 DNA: TGTGCCAGCAGCTGGAACGGAGCCTACGAGCAGTACTTC; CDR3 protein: CASSWNGAYEQYF
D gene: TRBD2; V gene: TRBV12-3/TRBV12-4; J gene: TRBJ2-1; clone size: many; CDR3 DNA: TGTGCCAGCAGTTCTCACCTAGCGGGGGGACCCTACAATGAGCAGTTCTTC; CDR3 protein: CASSSHLAGGPYNEQFF
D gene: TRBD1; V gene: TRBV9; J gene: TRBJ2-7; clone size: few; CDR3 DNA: TGTGCCAGCAGCGTAGGACCGGGACAGTACTACGAGCAGTACTTC; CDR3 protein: CASSVGPGQYYEQYF
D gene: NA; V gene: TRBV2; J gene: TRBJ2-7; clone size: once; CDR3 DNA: TGTGCCAGTCAACCGGGACGGGTATACGAGCAGTACTTC; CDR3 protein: CASQPGRVYEQYF
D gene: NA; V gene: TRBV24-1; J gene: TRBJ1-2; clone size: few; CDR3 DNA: TGTGCCACCAGTGACGAGGACAGAGCTAACTATGGCTACACCTTC; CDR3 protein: CATSDEDRANYGYTF
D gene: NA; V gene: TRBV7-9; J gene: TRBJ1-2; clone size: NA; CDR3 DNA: TGTGCCAGCAGCCGAACGGAGACAGCCGGAGATGGCTACACCTTC; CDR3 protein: CASSRTETAGDGYTF
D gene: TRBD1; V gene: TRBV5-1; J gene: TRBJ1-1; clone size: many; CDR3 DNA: TGCGCCAGCAGCTTGGGGCCGGACAGGGGTACTGAAGCTTTCTTT; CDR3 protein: CASSLGPDRGTEAFF
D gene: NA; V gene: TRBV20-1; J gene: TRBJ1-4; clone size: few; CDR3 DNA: TGCAGTGCTAGTAATAGTGTTGAGGCTAATGAAAAACTGTTTTTT; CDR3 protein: CSASNSVEANEKLFF
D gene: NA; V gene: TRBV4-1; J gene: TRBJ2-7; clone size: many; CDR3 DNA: TGCGCCAGCAGCCAAATACAGGGTTCTCCCTACGAGCAGTACTTC; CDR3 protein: CASSQIQGSPYEQYF
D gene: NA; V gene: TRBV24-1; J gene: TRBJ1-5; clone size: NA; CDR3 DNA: TGTGCCACCAGTGATTTGAACGGTCAGGGGAACAATCAGCCCCAGCATTTT; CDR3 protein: CATSDLNGQGNNQPQHF
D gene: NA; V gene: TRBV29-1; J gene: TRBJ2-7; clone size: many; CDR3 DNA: TGCAGCGTTGACGGACTTAACTACGAGCAGTACTTC; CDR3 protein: CSVDGLNYEQYF
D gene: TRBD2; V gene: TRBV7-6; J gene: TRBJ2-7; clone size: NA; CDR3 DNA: TGTGCCAGCAGCTTAGCGTCGCGGGGGACCTACAATGAGCAGTACTTC; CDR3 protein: CASSLASRGTYNEQYF
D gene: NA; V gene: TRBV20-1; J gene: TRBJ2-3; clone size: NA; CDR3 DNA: TGCAGTGGAAAAGCGGAGTCCACAGATACGCAGTATTTT; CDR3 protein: CSGKAESTDTQYF
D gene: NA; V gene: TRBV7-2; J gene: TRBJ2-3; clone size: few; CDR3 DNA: TGTGCCAGCAGAGAACGACAGGTTAACACAGATACGCAGTATTTT; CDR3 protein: CASRERQVNTDTQYF
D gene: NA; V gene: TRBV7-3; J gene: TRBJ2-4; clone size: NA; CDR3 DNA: TGTGCCAGCAGCTTAAGTGGCAGGGGTGAGCAAAACATTCAGTACTTC; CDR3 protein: CASSLSGRGEQNIQYF
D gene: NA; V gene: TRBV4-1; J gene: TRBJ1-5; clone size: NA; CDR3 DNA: TGCGCCAGCAGCCAAGATCCTAGGGGTGGCAGCAATCAGCCCCAGCATTTT; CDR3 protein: CASSQDPRGGSNQPQHF
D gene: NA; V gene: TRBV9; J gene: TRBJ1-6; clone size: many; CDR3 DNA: TGTGCCAGCAGCCCACAGGGTAACAATTCACCCCTCCACTTT; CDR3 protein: CASSPQGNNSPLHF
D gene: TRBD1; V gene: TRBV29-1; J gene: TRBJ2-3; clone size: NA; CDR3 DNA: TGCAGCGTTGCTGTGGGGACAGGGGGCACAGATACGCAGTATTTT; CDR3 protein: CSVAVGTGGTDTQYF